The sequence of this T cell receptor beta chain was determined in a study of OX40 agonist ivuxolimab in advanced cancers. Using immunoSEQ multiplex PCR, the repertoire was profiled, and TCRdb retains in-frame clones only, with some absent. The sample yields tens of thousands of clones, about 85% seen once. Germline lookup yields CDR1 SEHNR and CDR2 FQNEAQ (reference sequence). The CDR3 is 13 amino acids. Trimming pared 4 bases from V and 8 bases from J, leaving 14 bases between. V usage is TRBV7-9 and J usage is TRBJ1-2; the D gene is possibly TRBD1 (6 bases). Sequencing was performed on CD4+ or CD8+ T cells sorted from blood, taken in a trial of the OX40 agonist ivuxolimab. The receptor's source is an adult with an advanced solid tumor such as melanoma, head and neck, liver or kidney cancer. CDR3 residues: CASSSTGHGGYTF. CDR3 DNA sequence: TGTGCCAGCAGCTCTACAGGGCATGGGGGCTACACCTTC.